This T cell receptor (beta chain) appears in the sequencing data of a study of CD8+ T cells in alopecia areata. Study-level points and caveats: It was lesional scalp, especially alopecia totalis/universalis, that showed higher clonality than normal scalp. Although TCR sharing was seen in mice, sharing across patients was less clear, possibly for HLA-related reasons.

Once RNA had been extracted, it was reverse transcribed into cDNA to act as the sequencing template. Profiled with immunoSEQ multiplex PCR; TCRdb holds only in-frame clones, not every one. The table shows over 150,000 clones, with about 61% occurring only once. Trimming removed 4 bases from V and 1 base from J; junction bases left unmatched: 6. The CDR3 spans 15 residues. Germline lookup yields CDR1 SGDLS and CDR2 YYNGEE. In its sample, this clone was seen once. Antigen unknown. The source material was CD8+ T cells sorted from blood. The genes are TRBV9 and TRBJ1-1, with TRBD1 identical over 8 bases. This receptor was taken from a human donor in good health. CDR3 sequence reads: CASSPSQGANTEAFF. Written as DNA, the CDR3 is TGTGCCAGCAGCCCCTCGCAGGGGGCGAACACTGAAGCTTTCTTT. The full variable domain, rest sourced from reference TRBV9 and TRBJ1-1, is DSGVTQTPKHLITATGQRVTLRCSPRSGDLSVYWYQQSLDQGLQFLIQYYNGEERAKGNILERFSAQQFPDLHSELNLSSLELGDSALYFCASSPSQGANTEAFFGQGTRLTVV.